This T cell receptor beta chain was recorded in a study of a mutant IDH1 vaccine in newly diagnosed glioma. About the research overall: Patients began vaccination 4-6 weeks after radiotherapy alone, or with temozolomide cycles.

Repertoires were generated with immunoSEQ multiplex PCR, while TCRdb's copy carries only in-frame clones and drops some. Among 30,000 to 35,000 clones listed, over 50% were seen once. Time point meaning: week 5, during vaccination. One vaccine dose held 300 ug of mutant IDH1 20-mer peptide and came with topical imiquimod. Comments on this clone: Its antigen is not identified.

Germline values: CDR1 SEHNR, CDR2 FQNEAQ (reference sequence). This CDR3 is 14 amino acids long. V was pared by 5 bases and J by 5 bases, with 7 bases of the junction left unmatched. The genes are TRBV7-9 and TRBJ2-5; 8 bases fit TRBD1. The sample was PBMCs, taken from a glioma patient whose treatment included an IDH1 peptide vaccine. The sequence was collected from a woman under 30 with glioma. The CDR3 region has the DNA TGTGCCAGCAGCCGGACAGGGAGTAGGGAGACCCAGTACTTC. This sequence encodes CASSRTGSRETQYF.